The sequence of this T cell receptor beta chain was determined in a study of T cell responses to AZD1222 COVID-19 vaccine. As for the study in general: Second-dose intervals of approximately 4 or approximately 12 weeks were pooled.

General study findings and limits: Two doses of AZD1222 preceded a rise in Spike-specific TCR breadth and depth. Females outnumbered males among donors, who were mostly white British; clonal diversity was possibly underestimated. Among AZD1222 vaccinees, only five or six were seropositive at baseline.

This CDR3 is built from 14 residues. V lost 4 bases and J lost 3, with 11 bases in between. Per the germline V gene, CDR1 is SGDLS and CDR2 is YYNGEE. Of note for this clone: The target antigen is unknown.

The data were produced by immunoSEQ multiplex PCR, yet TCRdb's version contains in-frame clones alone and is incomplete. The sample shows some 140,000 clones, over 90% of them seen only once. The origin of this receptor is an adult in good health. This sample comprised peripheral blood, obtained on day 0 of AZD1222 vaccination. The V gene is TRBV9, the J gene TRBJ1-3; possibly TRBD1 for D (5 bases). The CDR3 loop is CASSTTVGGNTIYF. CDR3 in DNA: TGTGCCAGCAGCACGACAGTCGGTGGAAACACCATATATTTT.